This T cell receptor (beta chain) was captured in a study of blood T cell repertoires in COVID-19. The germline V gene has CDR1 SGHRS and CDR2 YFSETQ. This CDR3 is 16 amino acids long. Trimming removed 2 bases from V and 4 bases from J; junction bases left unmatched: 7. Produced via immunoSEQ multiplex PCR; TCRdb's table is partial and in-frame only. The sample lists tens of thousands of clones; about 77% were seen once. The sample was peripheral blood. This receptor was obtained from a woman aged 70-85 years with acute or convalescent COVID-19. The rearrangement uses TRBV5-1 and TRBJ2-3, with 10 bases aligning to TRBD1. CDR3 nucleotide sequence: TGCGCCAGCAGCTTTGCGACAGGGGGCTCTGCAGATACGCAGTATTTT. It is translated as CASSFATGGSADTQYF.